This T cell receptor beta chain was retrieved from a study of CD4 and CD8 cells across lung adenocarcinoma regions. Samples came from patients with localized non-small cell lung adenocarcinoma. TCRdb processed the PCR reads anew with MiXCR; each CDR3 protein has one entry. The data hold roughly 10,000 distinct CDR3 sequences, with around half observed a single time. Trimming removed 5 bases from V and 1 base from J, with 17 bases in between. This CDR3 is built from 17 residues. Germline V gene lookup returns CDR1 SGHVS and CDR2 FNYEAQ. The gene calls are TRBV7-6 and TRBJ2-2; D is perhaps TRBD1 (6 bases). This receptor was taken from a male donor with lung adenocarcinoma. The CD4 and CD8 labels of this study may be unreliable. Sequencing used CD8+ T cells from the margin of a lung tumor. The CDR3 spells CASSPRTGPVNTGELFF. The CDR3 DNA is TGTGCCAGCAGCCCAAGAACAGGGCCAGTGAACACCGGGGAGCTGTTTTTT.